This is a list of T cell receptor beta chains from one sample in a study of long-term antiretroviral therapy in people with HIV. TCRdb's table, derived via immunoSEQ multiplex PCR, lists solely in-frame clones and lacks some. The sample has nearly 30,000 clones; approximately 90% are singletons. Sequences were derived from unsorted PBMCs, sampled 3.2 years before starting antiretroviral therapy. All receptors derive from a man aged 45-65 years with HIV. The CDR3 runs from the conserved cysteine through the conserved F or W. The D gene is left open where the match is weak. Size is omitted from some rows. Given values are once, few, many or a class for expanded clones.

D	size	V	J	length	CDR3	DNA
-	-	TRBV25-1	TRBJ1-2	14	CASSESSATYGYTF	TGTGCCAGCAGTGAATCAAGCGCAACGTATGGCTACACCTTC
TRBD1	-	TRBV27	TRBJ1-2	14	CASSLGQGNYGYTF	TGTGCCAGCAGTTTAGGACAGGGCAACTATGGCTACACCTTC
TRBD1	-	TRBV5-1	TRBJ1-4	16	CASRPGQGSTNEKLFF	TGCGCCAGCAGGCCTGGACAGGGATCAACTAATGAAAAACTGTTTTTT
-	once	TRBV28	TRBJ2-7	15	CASSLYPGETYEQYF	TGTGCCAGCAGTTTATATCCAGGGGAGACCTACGAGCAGTACTTC
-	-	TRBV6-5	TRBJ2-2	12	CASSYGTGELFF	TGTGCCAGCAGTTACGGGACCGGGGAGCTGTTTTTT
TRBD2	-	TRBV27	TRBJ2-3	17	CASSPSTSGGTTDTQYF	TGTGCCAGCAGTCCCTCAACTAGCGGGGGGACCACAGATACGCAGTATTTT
TRBD2	-	TRBV7-2	TRBJ2-3	15	CASSLETSYRGTQYF	TGTGCCAGCAGCTTAGAGACTAGCTATCGGGGTACGCAGTATTTT
-	-	TRBV7-9	TRBJ2-2	15	CASSLAHYRTGELFF	TGTGCCAGCAGCTTAGCGCATTATCGCACCGGGGAGCTGTTTTTT
-	few	TRBV10-1	TRBJ2-7	15	CASSEEAGKSYEQYF	TGCGCCAGCAGTGAAGAGGCAGGGAAGTCCTACGAGCAGTACTTC
-	-	TRBV27	TRBJ1-2	15	CASSLSWQQNYGYTF	TGTGCCAGCAGTTTATCGTGGCAGCAGAACTATGGCTACACCTTC
TRBD1	-	TRBV5-1	TRBJ2-1	15	CASSFAQGYNNEQFF	TGCGCCAGCAGCTTTGCACAGGGGTACAATAATGAGCAGTTCTTC
-	once	TRBV27	TRBJ1-1	13	CASSLMGDTEAFF	TGTGCCAGCAGTTTAATGGGGGACACTGAAGCTTTCTTT
-	-	TRBV6-1	TRBJ1-6	14	CASSRGGASSPLHF	TGTGCCAGCAGCCGTGGAGGGGCGTCTTCACCCCTCCACTTT
TRBD1	-	TRBV5-1	TRBJ2-1	15	CASSLVGGHDNEQFF	TGCGCCAGCAGCTTGGTAGGGGGCCACGACAATGAGCAGTTCTTC
-	-	TRBV10-3	TRBJ2-1	15	CAISEDTPPRNEQFF	TGTGCCATCAGTGAGGATACTCCCCCTAGGAATGAGCAGTTCTTC
TRBD1	-	TRBV29-1	TRBJ1-1	13	CSVHKGALAEAFF	TGCAGCGTTCACAAGGGGGCGCTGGCTGAAGCTTTCTTT
TRBD1	-	TRBV10-3	TRBJ1-5	14	CAIRGGQGNQPQHF	TGTGCCATCAGGGGGGGACAGGGCAATCAGCCCCAGCATTTT
-	-	TRBV11-2	TRBJ2-4	14	CASSLGSWQNIQYF	TGTGCCAGCAGCTTAGGGTCTTGGCAAAACATTCAGTACTTC
TRBD1	-	TRBV2	TRBJ1-5	14	CASSPITGEQPQHF	TGTGCCAGCAGTCCCATAACAGGGGAACAGCCCCAGCATTTT
TRBD1	-	TRBV18	TRBJ2-7	14	CASSRDRGRHEQYF	TGTGCCAGCTCACGGGACAGGGGTCGGCACGAGCAGTACTTC
-	-	TRBV18	TRBJ2-5	15	CASSPLEATVETQYF	TGTGCCAGCTCACCACTGGAGGCCACTGTGGAGACCCAGTACTTC
TRBD1	-	TRBV5-1	TRBJ2-5	16	CASSPQVTGSQETQYF	TGCGCCAGCAGTCCTCAAGTGACAGGGAGCCAAGAGACCCAGTACTTC
-	-	TRBV5-1	TRBJ1-4	15	CASSLDTDSNEKLFF	TGCGCCAGCAGCTTGGATACAGATTCTAATGAAAAACTGTTTTTT
TRBD2	-	TRBV5-1	TRBJ2-2	15	CASSLGGRSVGELFF	TGCGCCAGCAGCTTGGGCGGGAGATCTGTCGGGGAGCTGTTTTTT
-	-	TRBV7-8	TRBJ1-5	17	CASSPRRTGLSNQPQHF	TGTGCCAGCAGCCCGCGGCGTACAGGGCTTAGCAATCAGCCCCAGCATTTT
-	-	TRBV29-1	TRBJ2-3	13	CSVVQDFADTQYF	TGCAGCGTTGTGCAGGATTTCGCAGATACGCAGTATTTT
-	-	TRBV2	TRBJ2-1	15	CAGRLRESSYNEQFF	TGTGCCGGCAGACTCCGGGAGTCCTCCTACAATGAGCAGTTCTTC
TRBD1	once	TRBV30	TRBJ1-1	17	CAWSVDPLRQGRTEAFF	TGTGCCTGGAGTGTAGATCCCCTTAGACAGGGCCGCACTGAAGCTTTCTTT
TRBD1	-	TRBV7-2	TRBJ2-3	17	CASSLRPPGQGTDTQYF	TGTGCCAGCAGCTTACGCCCCCCGGGACAGGGTACAGATACGCAGTATTTT
-	-	TRBV5-1	TRBJ1-6	14	CASSLNLGGSPLHF	TGCGCCAGCAGCTTGAATCTGGGAGGGTCACCCCTCCACTTT
-	few	TRBV2	TRBJ2-7	14	CASTLTVANYEQYF	TGTGCCAGCACTCTGACCGTGGCAAATTACGAGCAGTACTTC
TRBD1	-	TRBV6-6	TRBJ2-7	15	CASSRLGQPQREQYF	TGTGCCAGCAGTCGACTGGGACAGCCCCAGAGGGAGCAGTACTTC